This passage covers 14 T cell receptor beta chains from one sample sequenced in a study of shared clonotypes between healthy human individuals. The data were produced by immunoSEQ multiplex PCR, yet TCRdb's version contains in-frame clones alone and is incomplete. Found here are 2,100,000 or so clones, about 94% of them singletons; the top ten hold more than 0.1%. Sequenced input: naive CD4+ T cells sorted from blood. The subset denotes: CD45RA+ positively selected. These receptors all come from a young man in good health.

Worth noting for this clone: At one end, the junction sequence differs from germline, possibly due to a read error. The rearrangement joins TRBV6-1 to TRBJ1-5; D perhaps matches TRBD1 (5 bases). The CDR3 runs 14 residues. In germline, CDR1 is MNHNS, CDR2 SASEGT. CDR3 loop: CASREDSGNQPQHF. The CDR3 region has the DNA TGTGCCAGCAGAGAAGACAGTGGCAATCAGCCCCAGCATTTT.

V and J are TRBV5-4 and TRBJ2-5; 10 bases map to TRBD2. Germline V gene lookup returns CDR1 SGHNT and CDR2 YYREEE (reference sequence). With 1 base clipped from V and 5 bases from J, the junction kept 11 bases outside the gene matches. The CDR3 has 17 amino acids. This CDR3 is CASSLPPSGGLGETQYF. CDR3 DNA sequence: TGTGCCAGCAGCTTGCCCCCTAGCGGGGGCCTGGGGGAGACCCAGTACTTC.

About this clone: At one boundary the junction diverges from the germline segment, which might be a read error. The chain has TRBV7-7 and TRBJ2-7; 7 bases are shared with TRBD1. This CDR3 has 14 amino acids. Germline V gene data show CDR1 as SSHAT and CDR2 as FNYEAQ (reference sequence). This CDR3 is CASSRRQGAYEQYF. In nucleotides, the CDR3 is TGTGCTAGCAGCCGAAGACAGGGCGCCTACGAGCAGTACTTC.

CDR3: CASSRGQATEAFF. The CDR3 nucleotides read TGCGCCAGCAGTCGGGGGCAAGCCACTGAAGCTTTCTTT. This chain connects TRBV10-1 to TRBJ1-1; TRBD1 might be the D (6 bases). CDR1 and CDR2 from the germline V gene are WNHNN and SYGVQD (reference sequence). The V and J ends lost 5 bases and 4 bases respectively, with 11 bases between them. CDR3 length equals 13 residues.

This clone was counted once. The identical CDR3 is also encoded by other nucleotide sequences in the sample. The genes are TRBV11-2 and TRBJ1-2; D ambiguous. This CDR3 has 13 residues. From germline, CDR1 is SGHAT and CDR2 FQNNGV. The V end was cut by 0 bases, the J end by 3 bases, with 5 bases between. CDR3 sequence: CASSLDSYYGYTF. The CDR3, as DNA: TGTGCCAGCAGCTTAGACAGCTACTATGGCTACACCTTC. The full variable domain, its missing parts supplied by reference TRBV11-2 and TRBJ1-2, is EAGVAQSPRYKIIEKRQSVAFWCNPISGHATLYWYQQILGQGPKLLIQFQNNGVVDDSQLPKDRFSAERLKGVDSTLKIQPAKLEDSAVYLCASSLDSYYGYTFGSGTRLTVV.

The chain joins TRBV28 to TRBJ1-2; TRBD1 is a possible D gene (6 bases). Per germline, CDR1 MDHEN and CDR2 SYDVKM. Trimming took off 7 bases at V and 4 bases at J, with 13 bases between the two ends. There are 13 residues in the CDR3. CDR3 loop: CASTFTGFYGYTF. The CDR3 bases are TGTGCCAGCACCTTTACAGGGTTCTATGGCTACACCTTC.

V usage is TRBV7-2 and J usage is TRBJ2-1; D is ambiguous. The ends were cut back, 4 bases at V and 9 bases at J, with 10 bases in the middle. CDR1 SGHTA and CDR2 FQGNSA come from the germline V gene. This CDR3 is 12 amino acids long. DNA for the CDR3: TGTGCCAGCAGCTCCCAGGTCCCTGAGCAGTTCTTC. Residues: CASSSQVPEQFF.

The chain has TRBV2 and TRBJ2-7, with 7 bases fitting TRBD2. Losses at the gene ends were 1 base for V and 5 bases for J; bases not matched to a gene: 5. This CDR3 has 14 amino acids. Per the germline V gene, CDR1 is SNHLY and CDR2 is FYNNEI. DNA of the CDR3: TGTGCCAGCAGTGAAGTCGGCGGGAGCGACGAGCAGTACTTC. This translates into CASSEVGGSDEQYF.

The chain couples TRBV9 to TRBJ2-5; D remains unclear. CDR1 SGDLS and CDR2 YYNGEE come from the germline V gene. Trimming pared 0 bases from V and 3 bases from J, leaving 6 bases between. This CDR3 is 13 amino acids long. CDR3 sequence reads: CASSVGMEETQYF. CDR3 sequence (DNA): TGTGCCAGCAGCGTAGGGATGGAAGAGACCCAGTACTTC.

This clone has just one count. The J gene is TRBJ2-7, the V gene TRBV10-3, with a possible D match to TRBD1 (6 bases). CDR1 and CDR2 from the germline V gene are ENHRY and SYGVKD. Trimming removed 6 bases from V and 3 bases from J, with 15 bases in between. This CDR3 comprises 14 residues. CDR3 sequence reads: CAIRGADLNYEQYF. For the CDR3, the DNA is TGTGCCATCAGGGGGGCAGATTTAAACTACGAGCAGTACTTC.

The sample holds one count of this clone. CDR3 region: CASSMDPAYNNEQFF. As DNA, the CDR3 is TGTGCCAGTAGTATGGACCCGGCTTATAACAATGAGCAGTTCTTC. The rearrangement joins TRBV19 to TRBJ2-1; D unclear. This CDR3 spans 15 amino acids. Between the trimmed V and J ends, which lost 3 bases and 5 bases, there was a span of 14 bases. Germline V gene lookup returns CDR1 LNHDA and CDR2 SQIVND (reference sequence).

The rearrangement links TRBV28 to TRBJ2-7; the D gene is possibly TRBD1 (5 bases). Germline assignment: CDR1 MDHEN and CDR2 SYDVKM. V lost 2 bases to trimming and J lost 3 bases, with 14 bases between them. The CDR3 covers 15 residues. For the CDR3, the DNA is TGTGCCAGCAGTTTAGCGACTCCACAGGACTACGAGCAGTACTTC. Protein product: CASSLATPQDYEQYF.

The genes are TRBV6-5 and TRBJ2-7; maybe TRBD1 (6 bases). Germline CDR1 MNHEY, CDR2 SVGAGI. The CDR3 totals 14 residues. V lost 6 bases and J lost 3, with 15 bases in between. CDR3 in amino acids: CASSPGTNFYEQYF. The CDR3 DNA is TGTGCCAGCAGCCCCGGGACAAACTTCTACGAGCAGTACTTC.

This clone was detected once. The chain is built from TRBV30 and TRBJ2-5, with TRBD2 matching 8 bases. J lost 2 bases, V lost 2 bases, and 13 bases had no gene match. Per the germline V gene, CDR1 is GTSNPN and CDR2 is SVGIG (reference sequence). CDR3 length: 17 residues. CDR3 residues: CAWSPGLFPGGQETQYF. CDR3 nucleotides: TGTGCCTGGAGTCCCGGACTGTTTCCGGGAGGGCAAGAGACCCAGTACTTC. The full variable domain, rest sourced from reference TRBV30 and TRBJ2-5, is SQTIHQWPATLVQPVGSPLSLECTVEGTSNPNLYWYRQAAGRGLQLLFYSVGIGQISSEVPQNLSASRPQDRQFILSSKKLLLSDSGFYLCAWSPGLFPGGQETQYFGPGTRLLVL.